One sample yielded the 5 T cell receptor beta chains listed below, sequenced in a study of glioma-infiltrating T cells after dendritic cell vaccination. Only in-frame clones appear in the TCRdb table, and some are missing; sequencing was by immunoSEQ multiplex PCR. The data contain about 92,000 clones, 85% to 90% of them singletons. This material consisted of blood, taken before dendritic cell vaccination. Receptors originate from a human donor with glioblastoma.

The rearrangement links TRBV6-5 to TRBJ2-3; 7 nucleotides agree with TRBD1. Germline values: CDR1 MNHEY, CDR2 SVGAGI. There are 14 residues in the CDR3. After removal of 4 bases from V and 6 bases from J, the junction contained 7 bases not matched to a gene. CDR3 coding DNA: TGTGCCAGCAGTTCGTCCAGGGGGTTGGATACGCAGTATTTT. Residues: CASSSSRGLDTQYF.

CDR3: CAWGDSIDTEAFF. The CDR3 coding sequence is TGTGCCTGGGGGGACAGTATCGACACTGAAGCTTTCTTT. The gene calls are TRBV30 and TRBJ1-1; 7 bases match TRBD1. This CDR3 contains 13 residues. Germline lookup yields CDR1 GTSNPN and CDR2 SVGIG (reference sequence). Trimming cost V 5 bases and J 3 bases; bases outside gene matches: 6.

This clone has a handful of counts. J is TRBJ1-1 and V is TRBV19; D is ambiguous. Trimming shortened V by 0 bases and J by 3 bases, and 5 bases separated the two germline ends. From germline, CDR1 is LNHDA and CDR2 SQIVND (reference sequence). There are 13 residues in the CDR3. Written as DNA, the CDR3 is TGTGCCAGTAGTATAGAACAGTACACTGAAGCTTTCTTT. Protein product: CASSIEQYTEAFF.

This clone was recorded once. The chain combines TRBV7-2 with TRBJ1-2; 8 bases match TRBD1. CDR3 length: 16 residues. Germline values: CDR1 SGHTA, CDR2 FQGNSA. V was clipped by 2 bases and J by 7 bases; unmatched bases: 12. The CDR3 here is CASSLMSQGAGFGYTF. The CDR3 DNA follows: TGTGCCAGCAGCTTAATGAGTCAGGGGGCAGGGTTTGGCTACACCTTC.

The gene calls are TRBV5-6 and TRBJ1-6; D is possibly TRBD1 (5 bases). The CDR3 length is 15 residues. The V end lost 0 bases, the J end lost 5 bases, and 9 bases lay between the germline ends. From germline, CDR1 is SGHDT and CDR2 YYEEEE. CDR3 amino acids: CASSLVQGDNSPLHF. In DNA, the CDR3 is TGTGCCAGCAGCTTGGTGCAGGGCGATAATTCACCCCTCCACTTT.